This is a list of T cell receptor beta chains from one sample in a study of high-grade serous ovarian cancer treatment subgroups. TCRdb's copy holds only in-frame clones and misses some; the assay was immunoSEQ multiplex PCR. The data show under 30,000 clones, around 84% seen once. The sequenced sample was tumor tissue. These receptors originate from a human donor with high-grade serous ovarian cancer. Each CDR3 is given with its conserved first and last residue. A D gene is named only where the DNA matches it firmly. Size is stated for part of the rows, as once, few or many counts, or as a class when the clone is expanded.

size: NA
V: TRBV4-2
length: 15
D: TRBD2
J: TRBJ2-7
DNA: TGTGCCAGCACCCTCTCTACTAGCGGCCCCTACGAGCAGTACTTC
CDR3: CASTLSTSGPYEQYF

size: NA
V: TRBV25-1
length: 14
D: NA
J: TRBJ2-5
DNA: TGTGCCAGCAGTCCACGGGCAGGCGGGAAGACCCAGTACTTC
CDR3: CASSPRAGGKTQYF

size: NA
V: TRBV6-1
length: 16
D: NA
J: TRBJ1-5
DNA: TGTGCCAGCAGTGAATTCGGCAGCAACTCTAATCAGCCCCAGCATTTT
CDR3: CASSEFGSNSNQPQHF

size: NA
V: TRBV5-8
length: 18
D: NA
J: TRBJ2-3
DNA: TGTGCCAGCAGCTTGACGACGGACAGTATGTCTAGCACAGATACGCAGTATTTT
CDR3: CASSLTTDSMSSTDTQYF

size: NA
V: TRBV12-5
length: 14
D: TRBD1
J: TRBJ1-1
DNA: TGTGCTAGTGGCCCAGGGGGATGGAACACTGAAGCTTTCTTT
CDR3: CASGPGGWNTEAFF

size: NA
V: TRBV2
length: 17
D: NA
J: TRBJ1-2
DNA: TGTGCCAGCCGGGGAGGGAACGGCCGCCCGACCCCTGATGGCTACACCTTC
CDR3: CASRGGNGRPTPDGYTF

size: NA
V: TRBV7-9
length: 11
D: NA
J: TRBJ2-5
DNA: TGTGCCAGCAGCACGATAGAGACCCAGTACTTC
CDR3: CASSTIETQYF

size: NA
V: TRBV7-9
length: 17
D: NA
J: TRBJ1-4
DNA: TGTGCCAGCAGCTCCAGATCAGGTTTTCCAACTAATGAAAAACTGTTTTTT
CDR3: CASSSRSGFPTNEKLFF

size: NA
V: TRBV7-8
length: 13
D: NA
J: TRBJ1-1
DNA: TGTGCCAGCAGCCCGGGCGCCGGGTATCAAGCTTTCTTT
CDR3: CASSPGAGYQAFF

size: NA
V: TRBV30
length: 13
D: NA
J: TRBJ2-3
DNA: TGTGCCGGAGGAGAAATCAGCACAGATACGCAGTATTTT
CDR3: CAGGEISTDTQYF

size: NA
V: TRBV11-3
length: 14
D: NA
J: TRBJ2-2
DNA: TGTGCCAGCAGCTTGATCAAGGGAACCGGGGAGCTGTTTTTT
CDR3: CASSLIKGTGELFF

size: NA
V: TRBV5-1
length: 15
D: TRBD2
J: TRBJ2-3
DNA: TGCGCCAGCAGCTTGCTGCAGGGGACTAGCTCTACGCAGTATTTT
CDR3: CASSLLQGTSSTQYF

size: once
V: TRBV7-9
length: 13
D: NA
J: TRBJ2-3
DNA: TGTGCCAGCAGCATCGACGGAAGGGATACGCAGTATTTT
CDR3: CASSIDGRDTQYF

size: NA
V: TRBV14
length: 14
D: NA
J: TRBJ2-7
DNA: TGTGCCAGCAGCCCCCCGGGGCTGATCTACGAGCAGTACTTC
CDR3: CASSPPGLIYEQYF

size: few
V: TRBV6-5
length: 15
D: TRBD2
J: TRBJ2-1
DNA: TGTGCCAGCAGACGCGGGACTAGCGGAGACAATGAGCAGTTCTTC
CDR3: CASRRGTSGDNEQFF

size: NA
V: TRBV7-8
length: 17
D: TRBD1
J: TRBJ1-2
DNA: TGTGCCAGCAGCTTATTTGGACAGGGGGTGGCTAACTATGGCTACACCTTC
CDR3: CASSLFGQGVANYGYTF